Listed here are 20 T cell receptor beta chains from one sample, sequenced in a study of human T cells and chemical hapten exposure. MiXCR, applied by TCRdb to the RACE reads, yields one record per CDR3 protein. The profile shows 11,000 to 15,000 distinct CDR3 sequences, about a sixth of them singletons. Time point of the sample: patch test 1, 2 weeks after DPC sensitization. Treatment noted: therapeutic diphenylcyclopropenone sensitization with weekly scalp DPC. The source was whole blood, collected in connection with sensitization to the hapten diphenylcyclopropenone (DPC). These receptors were taken from a woman aged 25 to 45 with alopecia areata. Some clones in this sample may be carry-over from other donors' samples.

This clonotype was seen a few times. The chain is built from TRBV4-2 and TRBJ2-5; D ambiguous. The CDR3 is made up of 16 amino acids. The V and J ends lost 0 bases and 0 bases respectively, with 11 bases between them. From germline, CDR1 is LGHNA and CDR2 YNFKEQ. Written as DNA, the CDR3 is TGTGCCAGCAGCCAAGATAAGAGCAGTAACCAAGAGACCCAGTACTTC. The encoded protein is CASSQDKSSNQETQYF.

This clonotype showed up many times. This sequence joins TRBV18 and TRBJ1-1; D possibly corresponds to TRBD1 (6 bases). Germline CDR1 reads KGHSH; CDR2 reads LQKENI. This CDR3 region has 11 residues. The germline V and J ends were trimmed by 6 bases and 10 bases, with 12 bases remaining between them. The CDR3 reads CASSRGAGAFF. In DNA form, the CDR3 reads TGTGCCAGCTCCAGGGGCGCCGGAGCTTTCTTT.

This clonotype showed up just a few times. The chain employs TRBV24-1 and TRBJ2-2; 7 nucleotides match TRBD1. Germline CDR1 KGHDR, CDR2 SFDVKD. The CDR3 totals 16 residues. After removal of 2 bases from V and 5 bases from J, the junction contained 7 bases not matched to a gene. The CDR3 DNA reads as TGTGCCACCAGTGATTCAGGGGCAGGGGGTACCGGGGAGCTGTTTTTT. It is translated as CATSDSGAGGTGELFF.

The chain joins TRBV6-2 or TRBV6-3 to TRBJ1-3; D gene ambiguous. CDR1 is MNHEY, CDR2 SVGEGT, per germline. The CDR3 covers 13 residues. V lost 0 bases to trimming and J lost 3 bases, with 3 bases between them. The CDR3 region is CASSYSRGNTIYF. CDR3 bases: TGTGCCAGCAGTTACTCGCGTGGAAACACCATATATTTT.

This clonotype appeared many times. This chain joins TRBV6-6 and TRBJ2-3; TRBD1 might be the D (6 bases). The CDR3 is 20 residues long. Germline V gene lookup returns CDR1 MNHNY and CDR2 SVGAGI (reference sequence). V lost 5 bases, J lost 1 base, and 28 bases lay in between. The CDR3 sequence is CASSTLTGTKIGVRTDTQYF. The CDR3 DNA reads as TGTGCCAGCAGTACCTTGACAGGAACCAAGATAGGGGTCCGCACAGATACGCAGTATTTT.

This clonotype was counted a single time. This rearrangement joins TRBV28 to TRBJ1-5, with 10 positions matching TRBD1. Germline V gives CDR1 MDHEN, CDR2 SYDVKM. The ends lost 10 bases at V and 5 bases at J; junction bases unmatched: 17. This CDR3 has 17 amino acids. The CDR3 DNA reads as TGTGCCACCCAGGGAAGGACAGGGGGTTCCCGACATCAGCCCCAGCATTTT. This translates into CATQGRTGGSRHQPQHF.

The rearrangement joins TRBV29-1 to TRBJ2-5; D remains unclear. The CDR3 is 13 amino acids. Trimming took off 2 bases at V and 2 bases at J, with 9 bases between the two ends. The germline V gene has CDR1 SQVTM and CDR2 ANQGSEA. The CDR3 bases are TGCAGCGTTGAACAACAATTACAAGAGACCCAGTACTTC. It specifies CSVEQQLQETQYF.

This clonotype is classed as medium-sized. This rearrangement joins TRBV14 to TRBJ2-5; 7 positions match TRBD2. Trimming removed 0 bases from V and 0 bases from J; junction bases left unmatched: 7. The germline V gene has CDR1 SGHDN and CDR2 FVKESK. The CDR3 totals 17 residues. CDR3 region: CASSQDLASGNQETQYF. In nucleotides, the CDR3 is TGTGCCAGCAGCCAAGATCTGGCTAGCGGAAACCAAGAGACCCAGTACTTC.

The J gene is TRBJ1-3, the V gene TRBV10-3; D not resolved. Germline V lookup: CDR1 ENHRY, CDR2 SYGVKD. The length of the CDR3 is 12 residues. The germline V and J ends were trimmed by 7 bases and 3 bases, with 7 bases remaining between them. CDR3 protein: CAIKDRGNTIYF. Written as DNA, the CDR3 is TGTGCCATCAAAGACCGTGGAAACACCATATATTTT.

This clonotype is judged medium-sized. The rearrangement links TRBV2 to TRBJ1-2; 10 bases line up with TRBD1. Germline CDR1 SNHLY, CDR2 FYNNEI. CDR3 size: 16 residues. Trimming cost V 4 bases and J 4 bases; bases outside gene matches: 9. The CDR3 is CASSADRDRGFYGYTF. CDR3 DNA: TGTGCCAGCAGTGCAGACCGGGACAGGGGATTCTATGGCTACACCTTC.

This clonotype was counted many times. The V call is TRBV3-1, the J call TRBJ1-4, with D perhaps TRBD1 (5 bases). V was cut by 1 base and J by 6 bases, with 18 bases left in between. The germline V gene encodes CDR1 LGHDT and CDR2 YNNKEL (reference sequence). The CDR3 totals 17 residues. The CDR3 sequence: CASSQGQGWSQDEKLFF. The CDR3 nucleotides read TGTGCCAGCAGCCAAGGCCAGGGATGGTCACAGGATGAAAAACTGTTTTTT. Combining the CDR3 with reference TRBV3-1 and TRBJ1-4 gives the whole variable domain DTAVSQTPKYLVTQMGNDKSIKCEQNLGHDTMYWYKQDSKKFLKIMFSYNNKELIINETVPNRFSPKSPDKAHLNLHINSLELGDSAVYFCASSQGQGWSQDEKLFFGSGTQLSVL.

This clonotype is medium-sized by share. This sequence joins TRBV6-5 and TRBJ1-5, with D possibly TRBD1 on 5 matching bases. CDR3 length: 14 amino acids. Per the germline V gene, CDR1 is MNHEY and CDR2 is SVGAGI. Trimming pared 2 bases from V and 2 bases from J, leaving 7 bases between. The CDR3 here is CASSYRGGNQPQHF. CDR3 nucleotide sequence: TGTGCCAGCAGTTACAGGGGAGGCAATCAGCCCCAGCATTTT.

This clonotype was detected many times. The gene calls are TRBV7-9 and TRBJ1-6, with a tentative D call TRBD1 (5 bases). V was cut by 0 bases and J by 6 bases, with 18 bases left in between. CDR1 and CDR2 from the germline V gene are SEHNR and FQNEAQ (reference sequence). This CDR3 contains 18 residues. The chain's CDR3 is CASSLAADSLYLNSPLHF. The CDR3 DNA reads as TGTGCCAGCAGCTTAGCGGCCGACAGCCTTTACCTTAATTCACCCCTCCACTTT.

This clonotype was picked up many times. The V gene is TRBV3-1, the J gene TRBJ2-3; no firm D call. CDR3 length: 16 residues. The germline V gene has CDR1 LGHDT and CDR2 YNNKEL (reference sequence). Trimming took 0 bases from V and 2 from J, leaving 12 bases between them. Written as DNA, the CDR3 is TGTGCCAGCAGCCAAGAGACACCGGCCGTCACAGATACGCAGTATTTT. This translates into CASSQETPAVTDTQYF.

The chain carries TRBV12-3 or TRBV12-4 and TRBJ2-2, with D possibly being TRBD1 (6 bases). This CDR3 region has 15 residues. V dropped 3 bases and J dropped 0 bases, with 8 bases sitting between them. CDR3 sequence: CASSLDSSNTGELFF. CDR3 nucleotides: TGTGCCAGCAGTTTGGACAGCTCGAACACCGGGGAGCTGTTTTTT.

The sample holds many counts of this clonotype. The V gene is TRBV4-3, the J gene TRBJ1-1; D ambiguous. The CDR3 extends over 16 amino acids. Trimming shortened V by 0 bases and J by 2 bases, and 13 bases separated the two germline ends. Per germline, CDR1 LGHNA and CDR2 YSLEER. CDR3 bases: TGCGCCAGCAGCCAAGATGGGGATTTCCCCAACACTGAAGCTTTCTTT. As protein: CASSQDGDFPNTEAFF.

This clonotype was counted a few times. The J gene is TRBJ2-6, the V gene TRBV2; 8 bases agree with TRBD1. Germline CDR1 and CDR2: SNHLY and FYNNEI. V was clipped by 10 bases and J by 2 bases; unmatched bases: 4. The CDR3 runs to 14 residues. This chain's CDR3 is CATTQGAGANVLTF. The CDR3 DNA is TGTGCCACCACACAGGGGGCTGGGGCCAACGTCCTGACTTTC.

This clonotype was observed a handful of times. V and J are TRBV3-1 and TRBJ2-3; the match to TRBD2 covers 8 bases. Unmatched junction bases numbered 11, after V lost 4 bases and J lost 2 bases. The CDR3 has 17 residues. Germline CDR1 reads LGHDT; CDR2 reads YNNKEL (reference sequence). The CDR3 sequence is CASSPEPAGELTDTQYF. The CDR3 DNA sequence: TGTGCCAGCAGCCCCGAGCCAGCGGGGGAGCTCACAGATACGCAGTATTTT.

On this clonotype itself: This may arise from a read error, as a much more abundant clone is one base away. The chain employs TRBV24-1 and TRBJ2-5; either TRBD1 or TRBD2 may fit D (5 bases each). The CDR3 is 13 amino acids. Germline V gene lookup returns CDR1 KGHDR and CDR2 SFDVKD. DNA of the CDR3: TGTGCCACCAGTCCTCCGGGGCAAGGGACCCAGTACTTC. As protein: CATSPPGQGTQYF.

This clonotype was detected many times. The chain joins TRBV20-1 to TRBJ1-5; 9 bases are shared with TRBD1. The CDR3 loop spans 16 amino acids. V dropped 0 bases and J dropped 3; count of bases not matched to a gene: 6. Germline CDR1 DFQATT, CDR2 SNEGSKA (reference sequence). The CDR3 protein is CSARDVRDRVNQPQHF. The DNA for the CDR3 is TGCAGTGCTAGAGATGTAAGGGACAGGGTCAATCAGCCCCAGCATTTT.